The sequence of this T cell receptor (beta chain) was determined in a study of CD8 T cells in cerebrospinal fluid in Alzheimer's disease. The CDR3 is 14 amino acids. Per the germline V gene, CDR1 is SGHRS and CDR2 is YFSETQ. Reprocessing the 10x single-cell sequencing reads, TCRdb reports a single entry for every CDR3 protein and omits DNA. This sample lists more than 1,000 distinct CDR3 sequences; its ten largest clones have over 9.5%. This clonotype was obtained from a human donor with mild cognitive impairment. The rearrangement joins TRBV5-1 to TRBJ1-3. The sample consisted of cerebrospinal fluid. The CDR3 protein is CASSFTSPGNTIYF.